The clone carrying this TCR beta chain was observed a few times. Its antigen is currently unknown. These data belong to a study of T cells in Graves' hyperthyroidism and ophthalmopathy. Amplification targeted TCR beta CDR3 regions from RNA transcripts. The TCR CDR3 was amplified in a first-round RT-PCR using the HTBI primer set. TCRdb passed the multiplex PCR reads through MiXCR, listing each CDR3 protein once. The data contain 490,000 or so distinct CDR3 sequences, about 15% of them seen just once; the ten biggest clones take up about 29%. Study-wide findings and caveats: Ophthalmopathy could be told apart from stable hyperthyroidism with a 13 V-J model. Blood also carried most thyroid clonotypes expanded above 0.001.

Ophthalmopathy cases met thresholds of Clinical Activity Score at least 3, NOSPECS grade at least 4 and duration under 3 months. V trimming: 3 bases; J trimming: 1 base; junction bases outside the gene matches: 3. This CDR3 has 15 amino acids. CDR1 is PRHDT and CDR2 is FYEKMQ in the germline V gene (reference sequence). The sequence came from a woman in her 30s with Graves' ophthalmopathy. Material for sequencing was blood. This chain uses TRBV13 with TRBJ2-3, with 8 nucleotides matching TRBD2. For the CDR3, the DNA is TGTGCCAGCAGCTTGAAACTAGCGGGCACAGATACGCAGTATTTT. This sequence encodes CASSLKLAGTDTQYF.